The source of this T cell receptor (beta chain) is a study of T-cell memory formation after mild COVID-19. Overall study context: The study found TCR clusters largely donor specific. The study, taken as a whole, reports: The study detected some responding clones in pre-infection memory, suggesting cross-reactive memory joined. Largely, contracting CD4+ clones fell within CM and EM, and contracting CD8+ clones within EMRA.

TCRdb called the 5' RACE reads again in MiXCR, with one record for every CDR3 protein. The table has 200,000 to 250,000 distinct CDR3 sequences, 7.5% to 10% seen once; the top ten hold approximately 3.3%. The length of the CDR3 is 16 residues. V lost 5 bases to trimming and J lost 5 bases, with 19 bases between them. Germline V CDR1 and CDR2: MNHEY, SVGEGT. This clonotype was picked up a small number of times. The antigen is undetermined. The chain couples TRBV6-2 or TRBV6-3 to TRBJ2-1, with D possibly matching TRBD2 (5 bases). The sample consisted of PBMCs or a T cell subset sorted from them (not recorded which). The receptor's source is a man between 18 and 35 years old who had mild COVID-19 (a few samples of this study predate the infection). Cell type and time point are not known. The CDR3 loop is CASSPSRRAGHNEQFF. CDR3 DNA sequence: TGTGCCAGCAGTCCTTCCCGACGGGCGGGTCACAATGAGCAGTTCTTC.